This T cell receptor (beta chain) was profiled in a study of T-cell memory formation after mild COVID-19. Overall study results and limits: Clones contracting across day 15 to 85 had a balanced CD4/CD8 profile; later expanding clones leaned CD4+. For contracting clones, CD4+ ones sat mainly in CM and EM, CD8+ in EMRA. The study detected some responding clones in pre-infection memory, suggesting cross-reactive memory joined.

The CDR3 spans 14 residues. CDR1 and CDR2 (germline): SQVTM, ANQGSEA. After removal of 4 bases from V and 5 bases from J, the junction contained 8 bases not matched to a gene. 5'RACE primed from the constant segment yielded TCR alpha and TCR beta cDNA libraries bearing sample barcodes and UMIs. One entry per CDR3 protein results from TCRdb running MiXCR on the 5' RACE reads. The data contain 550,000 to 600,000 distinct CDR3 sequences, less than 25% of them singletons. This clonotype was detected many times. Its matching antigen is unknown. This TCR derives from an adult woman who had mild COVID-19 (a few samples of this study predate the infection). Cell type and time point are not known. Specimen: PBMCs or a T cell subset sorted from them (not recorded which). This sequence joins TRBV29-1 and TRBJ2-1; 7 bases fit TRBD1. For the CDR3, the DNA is TGCAGCGTTGGGCTGGACAGGCATAACAATGAGCAGTTCTTC. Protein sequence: CSVGLDRHNNEQFF.